A selection of T cell receptor beta chains follows, all from one sample in a study of cytomegalovirus exposure and HLA in healthy donors. The protocol was immunoSEQ multiplex PCR, while the TCRdb copy is restricted to in-frame clones and leaves out a portion. The table shows approximately 100,000 clones, with 60% to 80% occurring only once. Input material: PBMCs. The receptor set was obtained from a man over 45 in good health and CMV-seropositive. The CDR3 runs from the conserved cysteine through the conserved F or W. The D gene is left open where the match is weak. Size values are once, few and many counts, or a class for expanded clones, and some rows have none.

NA,TRBJ2-1,NA,TRBV30,CAWSPPRRDEQFF,TGTGCCTGGAGTCCCCCACGGAGGGATGAGCAGTTCTTC
TRBD1,TRBJ1-5,NA,TRBV7-9,CASSRDRVNNQPQHF,TGTGCCAGCAGCCGGGACAGGGTTAACAATCAGCCCCAGCATTTT
TRBD1,TRBJ1-6,NA,TRBV6-5,CASSYTGQGGNSPLHF,TGTGCCAGCAGTTATACGGGACAGGGTGGTAATTCACCCCTCCACTTT
NA,TRBJ2-1,NA,TRBV5-1,CASSSTAGAREQFF,TGCGCCAGCAGCTCGACCGCGGGGGCTCGGGAGCAGTTCTTC
TRBD1,TRBJ1-2,NA,TRBV2,CASTTGGPSNYGYTF,TGTGCCAGCACTACAGGGGGCCCCTCTAACTATGGCTACACCTTC
TRBD1,TRBJ2-1,few,TRBV11-2,CASSDRDRDYNEQFF,TGTGCCAGCAGCGACCGGGACAGGGACTACAATGAGCAGTTCTTC
NA,TRBJ2-1,NA,TRBV9,CASSVRNLDNEQFF,TGTGCCAGCAGCGTAAGGAACCTAGACAATGAGCAGTTCTTC
TRBD2,TRBJ2-1,NA,TRBV5-6,CASSLALRLARDNEQFF,TGTGCCAGCAGCTTGGCCCTACGACTAGCGAGGGACAATGAGCAGTTCTTC
NA,TRBJ1-2,NA,TRBV5-1,CASSLEGAFYGYTF,TGCGCCAGCAGCTTGGAAGGGGCCTTCTATGGCTACACCTTC
NA,TRBJ2-5,NA,TRBV18,CASSPPRSGETQYF,TGTGCCAGCTCACCACCGAGGTCGGGGGAGACCCAGTACTTC
NA,TRBJ2-1,NA,TRBV4-1,CASSHSPGTSANEQFF,TGCGCCAGCAGCCATTCCCCGGGGACTTCTGCTAATGAGCAGTTCTTC
NA,TRBJ2-2,NA,TRBV5-1,CASSEGAGELFF,TGCGCCAGCTCCGAGGGGGCCGGGGAGCTGTTTTTT
NA,TRBJ2-5,NA,TRBV2,CASSEEAGETQYF,TGTGCCAGCAGTGAAGAAGCGGGAGAGACCCAGTACTTC
NA,TRBJ1-5,once,TRBV5-6,CASSLAPEEQPQHF,TGTGCCAGCAGCTTGGCTCCAGAGGAACAGCCCCAGCATTTT
NA,TRBJ2-3,few,TRBV9,CASSVTGTITDTQYF,TGTGCCAGCAGCGTAACCGGGACAATAACAGATACGCAGTATTTT
NA,TRBJ1-2,NA,TRBV25-1,CASSEYMGVYGYTF,TGTGCCAGCAGTGAATATATGGGAGTCTATGGCTACACCTTC
TRBD2,TRBJ2-7,few,TRBV5-4,CASSFKRLALTYEQYF,TGTGCCAGCAGCTTTAAACGACTAGCGCTGACCTACGAGCAGTACTTC
TRBD1,TRBJ2-2,few,TRBV19,CASSTPLRQGVNTGELFF,TGTGCCAGTAGTACCCCTCTCCGGCAGGGGGTTAACACCGGGGAGCTGTTTTTT
TRBD1,TRBJ1-6,NA,TRBV5-1,CASSLGQGGNSPLHF,TGCGCCAGCAGCTTAGGACAGGGGGGGAATTCACCCCTCCACTTT
NA,TRBJ1-5,NA,TRBV6-5,CASSYDDSLIKPQHF,TGTGCCAGCAGTTACGACGACAGCTTGATTAAGCCCCAGCATTTT
TRBD1,TRBJ2-4,NA,TRBV19,CASSTRDRGAKNSQYF,TGTGCCAGTAGTACGAGGGACAGGGGAGCCAAAAACAGTCAGTACTTC
TRBD2,TRBJ2-2,NA,TRBV19,CASIDRGGSGELFF,TGTGCCAGTATAGATCGGGGGGGTTCGGGGGAGCTGTTTTTT
NA,TRBJ1-1,many,TRBV10-1,CASSRSGNTEAFF,TGCGCCAGCAGTCGGTCCGGGAACACTGAAGCTTTCTTT
NA,TRBJ1-5,NA,TRBV5-6,CASSFWAGNQPQHF,TGTGCCAGCAGCTTTTGGGCAGGGAATCAGCCCCAGCATTTT
TRBD2,TRBJ2-5,NA,TRBV10-1,CASIPGWGGEETQYF,TGCGCCAGCATCCCAGGGTGGGGGGGTGAGGAGACCCAGTACTTC
TRBD1,TRBJ2-7,NA,TRBV5-1,CASSLTPPGQGYEQYF,TGCGCCAGCAGCCTTACCCCCCCGGGACAGGGCTACGAGCAGTACTTC
TRBD1,TRBJ2-7,NA,TRBV5-5,CASSLWTGYEQYF,TGTGCCAGCAGCTTGTGGACAGGCTACGAGCAGTACTTC
NA,TRBJ2-7,few,TRBV6-1,CASRQTDTSYEQYF,TGTGCCAGCAGACAAACGGACACATCCTACGAGCAGTACTTC
NA,TRBJ1-4,NA,TRBV2,CASDPGTNEKLFF,TGTGCCAGCGACCCGGGAACTAATGAAAAACTGTTTTTT
TRBD1,TRBJ1-2,NA,TRBV5-4,CASNLKQGNYGYTF,TGTGCCAGCAACCTAAAACAGGGGAACTATGGCTACACCTTC
TRBD1,TRBJ2-7,few,TRBV29-1,CSVGQGDEQYF,TGCAGCGTTGGACAGGGTGACGAGCAGTACTTC
TRBD1,TRBJ2-5,NA,TRBV5-1,CASSLAPGTGPQETQYF,TGCGCCAGCAGCTTGGCCCCCGGGACAGGGCCTCAAGAGACCCAGTACTTC
NA,TRBJ1-1,NA,TRBV11-3,CASSLNRNTEAFF,TGTGCCAGCAGCTTAAACAGGAACACTGAAGCTTTCTTT
TRBD1,TRBJ1-5,NA,TRBV5-4,CASSAGTGRNQPQHF,TGTGCCAGCAGCGCTGGGACAGGGAGGAATCAGCCCCAGCATTTT
NA,TRBJ1-5,NA,TRBV18,CASSETGTYSNQPQHF,TGTGCCAGCTCAGAAACAGGTACCTATAGCAATCAGCCCCAGCATTTT
NA,TRBJ2-7,few,TRBV14,CASSLGHIYEQYF,TGTGCCAGCAGTTTGGGACACATCTACGAGCAGTACTTC
TRBD2,TRBJ2-1,few,TRBV2,CASSEAGTTNNEQFF,TGTGCCAGCAGTGAAGCTGGGACTACGAACAATGAGCAGTTCTTC
TRBD1,TRBJ1-1,NA,TRBV28,CASSLPGTGGTTEAFF,TGTGCCAGCAGCCTCCCCGGGACAGGGGGCACCACTGAAGCTTTCTTT
NA,TRBJ2-5,few,TRBV5-5,CASSFVSAGRRQETQYF,TGTGCCAGCAGCTTTGTGTCGGCAGGCCGCAGGCAAGAGACCCAGTACTTC
NA,TRBJ2-3,NA,TRBV2,CASSPRTGSTDTQYF,TGTGCCAGCAGTCCAAGGACGGGAAGCACAGATACGCAGTATTTT
NA,TRBJ2-7,NA,TRBV7-8,CASSWEDSSYEQYF,TGTGCCAGCAGCTGGGAAGACAGTTCCTACGAGCAGTACTTC
TRBD1,TRBJ1-2,few,TRBV6-5,CASSHNAGGRDGYTF,TGTGCCAGCAGCCACAATGCAGGGGGCAGGGATGGCTACACCTTC
TRBD1,TRBJ1-1,once,TRBV7-3,CASSLGGRGAEAFF,TGTGCCAGCAGCTTAGGCGGCAGGGGGGCTGAAGCTTTCTTT
NA,TRBJ2-5,NA,TRBV28,CASSLKVGVGVSQYF,TGTGCCAGCAGTTTAAAGGTGGGAGTCGGCGTGTCCCAGTACTTC
NA,TRBJ1-1,NA,TRBV19,CASSISTGSTEAFF,TGTGCCAGTAGTATTAGTACTGGGAGCACTGAAGCTTTCTTT
NA,TRBJ2-7,once,TRBV28,CASSRGYEQYF,TGTGCCAGCAGTCGGGGTTACGAGCAGTACTTC
NA,TRBJ2-3,NA,TRBV5-4,CASSLDWTSTDTQYF,TGTGCCAGCAGCTTGGATTGGACTAGCACAGATACGCAGTATTTT
TRBD1,TRBJ1-2,NA,TRBV28,CASSLSRDRGLGYGYTF,TGTGCCAGCAGTCTTTCCCGGGACAGGGGGCTTGGCTATGGCTACACCTTC
NA,TRBJ1-3,NA,TRBV2,CASSGQQGTSGNTIYF,TGTGCCAGCAGTGGTCAACAGGGTACATCTGGAAACACCATATATTTT
NA,TRBJ2-3,once,TRBV9,CASSLAFTDTQYF,TGTGCCAGTAGTTTAGCATTCACAGATACGCAGTATTTT
NA,TRBJ2-3,NA,TRBV1,CTSPRRVDTQYF,TGCACCAGTCCTAGGAGGGTAGATACGCAGTATTTT
NA,TRBJ2-1,NA,TRBV5-8,CASSSRYEQFF,TGTGCCAGCAGTTCGAGATATGAGCAGTTCTTC
NA,TRBJ1-1,NA,TRBV7-3,CASSFGTGLKSF,TGTGCCAGCAGCTTCGGGACTGGATTAAAGTCCTTT
NA,TRBJ1-2,few,TRBV5-5,CASSLEFADTNYGYTF,TGTGCCAGCAGCCTCGAATTTGCCGACACAAACTATGGCTACACCTTC
NA,TRBJ2-5,NA,TRBV2,CASSASQETQYF,TGTGCCAGCAGTGCCAGCCAAGAGACCCAGTACTTC
NA,TRBJ2-1,NA,TRBV5-1,CASSLGGSSYNEQFF,TGCGCCAGCAGCTTGGGAGGGAGCTCCTACAATGAGCAGTTCTTC
NA,TRBJ2-2,NA,TRBV9,CASSVVGGGPGELFF,TGTGCCAGCAGCGTAGTGGGAGGAGGGCCCGGGGAGCTGTTTTTT